The sequence of this TCR beta chain was determined in a study of blood T cell repertoires in COVID-19. Measured with immunoSEQ multiplex PCR; TCRdb has only the in-frame clones, and not every one. The data contain about 220,000 clones, 80% to 85% of them singletons. This CDR3 has 13 amino acids. Per the germline V gene, CDR1 is KGHDR and CDR2 is SFDVKD. The V segment lost 10 bases and the J segment 2 bases; nucleotides outside the gene matches: 4. The rearrangement uses TRBV24-1 and TRBJ2-1; 7 nucleotides match TRBD2. The receptor was derived from a woman aged 70-85 years with COVID-19, enrolled during active disease. Input material: peripheral blood. The CDR3 loop is CATGTTPYNEQFF. CDR3 sequence (DNA): TGTGCCACGGGGACTACCCCCTACAATGAGCAGTTCTTC.